This T cell receptor (beta chain) is from a study of T-cell reconstitution after alpha-beta-depleted transplantation in children. V lost 0 bases to trimming and J lost 6 bases, with 7 bases between them. The CDR3 contains 14 residues. The germline CDR1 and CDR2 sequences are SGHRS and YFSETQ. In its sample, this clonotype was seen a few times. It was with unique molecular identifiers that the TCRbeta library was prepared. TCRdb processed the PCR reads anew with MiXCR; each CDR3 protein has one entry. Of 140,000 or so distinct CDR3 sequences listed, roughly 9% are singletons. The V call is TRBV5-1, the J call TRBJ1-6, with D uncertain. The clonotype comes from a female patient aged 2-9 years who had a stem cell transplant for congenital amegakaryocytic thrombocytopenia, so the T cells may come from the graft donor. This sample comprised PBMCs, mostly from graft donor cells, obtained 180 days after TCRalphabeta/CD19-depleted stem cell transplant. Written as DNA, the CDR3 is TGCGCCAGCAGCTTGGACTGGGGTAATTCACCCCTCCACTTT. It translates to CASSLDWGNSPLHF.